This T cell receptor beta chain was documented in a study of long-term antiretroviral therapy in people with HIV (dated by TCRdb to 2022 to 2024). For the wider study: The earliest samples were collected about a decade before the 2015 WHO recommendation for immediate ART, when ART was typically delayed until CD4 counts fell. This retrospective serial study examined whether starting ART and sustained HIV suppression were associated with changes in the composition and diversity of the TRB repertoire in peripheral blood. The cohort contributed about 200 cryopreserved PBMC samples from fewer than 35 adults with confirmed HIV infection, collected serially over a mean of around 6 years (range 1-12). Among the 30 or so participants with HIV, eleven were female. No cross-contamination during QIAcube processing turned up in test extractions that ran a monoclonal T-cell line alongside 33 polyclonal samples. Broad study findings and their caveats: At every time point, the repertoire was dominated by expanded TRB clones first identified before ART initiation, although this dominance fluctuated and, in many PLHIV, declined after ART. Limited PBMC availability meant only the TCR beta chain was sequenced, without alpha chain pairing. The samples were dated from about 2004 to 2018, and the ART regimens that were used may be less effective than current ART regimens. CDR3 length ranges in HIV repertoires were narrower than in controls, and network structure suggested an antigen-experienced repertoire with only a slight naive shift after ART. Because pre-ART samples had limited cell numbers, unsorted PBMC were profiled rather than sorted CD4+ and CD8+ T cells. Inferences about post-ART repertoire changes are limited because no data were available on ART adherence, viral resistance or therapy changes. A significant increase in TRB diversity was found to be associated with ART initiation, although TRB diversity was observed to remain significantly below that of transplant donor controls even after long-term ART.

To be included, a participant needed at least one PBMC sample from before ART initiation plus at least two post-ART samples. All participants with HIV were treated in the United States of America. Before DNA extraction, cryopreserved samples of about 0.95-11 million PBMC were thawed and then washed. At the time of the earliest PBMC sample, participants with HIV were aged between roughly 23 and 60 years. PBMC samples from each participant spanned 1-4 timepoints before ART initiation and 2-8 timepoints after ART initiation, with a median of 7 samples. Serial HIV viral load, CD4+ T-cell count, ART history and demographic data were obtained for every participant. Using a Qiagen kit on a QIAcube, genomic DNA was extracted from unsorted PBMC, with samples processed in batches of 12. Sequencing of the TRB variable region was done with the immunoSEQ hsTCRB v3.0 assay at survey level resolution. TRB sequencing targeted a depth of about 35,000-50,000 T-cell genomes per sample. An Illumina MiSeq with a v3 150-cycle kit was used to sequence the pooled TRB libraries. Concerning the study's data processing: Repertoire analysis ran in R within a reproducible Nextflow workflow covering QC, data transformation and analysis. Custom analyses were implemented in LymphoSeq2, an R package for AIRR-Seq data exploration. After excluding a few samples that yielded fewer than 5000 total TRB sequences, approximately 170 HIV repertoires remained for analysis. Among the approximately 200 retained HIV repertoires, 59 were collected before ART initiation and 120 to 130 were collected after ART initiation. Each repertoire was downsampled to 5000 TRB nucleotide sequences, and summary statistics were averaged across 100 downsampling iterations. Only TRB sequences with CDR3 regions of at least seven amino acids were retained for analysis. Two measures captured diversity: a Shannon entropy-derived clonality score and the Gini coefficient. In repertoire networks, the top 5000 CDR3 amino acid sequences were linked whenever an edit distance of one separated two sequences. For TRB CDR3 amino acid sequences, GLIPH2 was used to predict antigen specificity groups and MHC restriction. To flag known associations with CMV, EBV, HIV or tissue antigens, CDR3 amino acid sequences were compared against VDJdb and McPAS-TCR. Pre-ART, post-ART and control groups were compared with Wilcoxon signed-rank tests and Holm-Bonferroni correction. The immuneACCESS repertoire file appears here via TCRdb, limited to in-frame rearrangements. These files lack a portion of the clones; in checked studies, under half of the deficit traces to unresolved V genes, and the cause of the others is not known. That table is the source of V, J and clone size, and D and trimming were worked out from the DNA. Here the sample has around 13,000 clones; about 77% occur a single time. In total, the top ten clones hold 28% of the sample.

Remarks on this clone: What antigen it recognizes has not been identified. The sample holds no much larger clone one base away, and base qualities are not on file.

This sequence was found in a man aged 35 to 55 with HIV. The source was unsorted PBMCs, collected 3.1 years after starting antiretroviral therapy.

DNA sequence: TGTGCCAGTAGTAAAGACCCAGTTAACTATGGCTACACCTTC. Its product reads: CASSKDPVNYGYTF. The V gene is TRBV19 and the J gene is TRBJ1-2, with the D gene not confidently named. The junction carries 10 bases between V and J, which are trimmed by 4 bases and 1 base respectively. According to the germline V gene (reference sequence), CDR1 reads LNHDA and CDR2 reads SQIVND. Inclusive of the bounding cysteine and phenylalanine, the CDR3 is 14 residues long. The CDR3 DNA has 42 bases and is translated from base 1.